Reported below is one T cell receptor beta chain. In germline, CDR1 is MNHEY, CDR2 SVGAGI. Trimming took 6 bases from V and 6 from J, leaving 6 bases between them. This CDR3 comprises 11 residues. Authors' methods: It was from reference gene primer amplification that nucleated cell counts were estimated. Measured with immunoSEQ multiplex PCR; TCRdb has only the in-frame clones, and not every one. That table gives V, J and clone size, and the DNA gave D and trimming. The sample shows 200,000 to 250,000 clones, about 85% of them seen only once. This sample stems from a study of blood T cell repertoires in COVID-19. Background on the study: Whether acute or convalescent, the COVID-19 samples came from the United States, Italy and Spain. PBMCs, B-cell-depleted T cells, or T cells were the source of the cDNA or gDNA that made up the material.

The chain has TRBV6-5 and TRBJ2-1; D is possibly TRBD2 (5 bases). This clonotype originated in a woman aged 80 or older with active or convalescent COVID-19. The sequencing sample was made of peripheral blood. The CDR3 sequence: CASRDFNEQFF. In DNA form, the CDR3 reads TGTGCCAGCAGGGACTTCAATGAGCAGTTCTTC.